The following is a T cell receptor (beta chain) sequence with its context. No antigen is known for it. Data came from immunoSEQ multiplex PCR; TCRdb stores just in-frame clones and leaves some out. Of hundreds of thousands of clones in the sample, 90% to 96% were seen once. The source of the sample is a study of shared clonotypes between healthy human individuals. General observations from the study: As a rule, naive subsets had a larger estimated richness than memory subsets. How much donors shared clonotypes was expected to be affected by sequencing depth.

Among the donors, all were Caucasian adults who lived in Nashville, Tennessee. V was trimmed by 6 bases and J by 9 bases, leaving 21 bases between them. This CDR3 is 14 amino acids long. Germline V gene sequence: CDR1 PRHDT, CDR2 FYEKMQ (reference sequence). This TCR derives from a woman aged 25 to 39 in good health. The chain links TRBV13 to TRBJ2-7; D is perhaps TRBD2 (6 bases). Sequencing input: naive CD4+ T cells sorted from blood. The subset: CD45RA+ positively selected. CDR3 sequence reads: CASSSRGSAGWQYF. The CDR3 region has the DNA TGTGCCAGCAGTTCCCGGGGCTCAGCGGGCTGGCAGTACTTC. Full variable domain (remainder filled in from reference TRBV13 and TRBJ2-7): AAGVIQSPRHLIKEKRETATLKCYPIPRHDTVYWYQQGPGQDPQFLISFYEKMQSDKGSIPDRFSAQQFSDYHSELNMSSLELGDSALYFCASSSRGSAGWQYFGPGTRLTVT.